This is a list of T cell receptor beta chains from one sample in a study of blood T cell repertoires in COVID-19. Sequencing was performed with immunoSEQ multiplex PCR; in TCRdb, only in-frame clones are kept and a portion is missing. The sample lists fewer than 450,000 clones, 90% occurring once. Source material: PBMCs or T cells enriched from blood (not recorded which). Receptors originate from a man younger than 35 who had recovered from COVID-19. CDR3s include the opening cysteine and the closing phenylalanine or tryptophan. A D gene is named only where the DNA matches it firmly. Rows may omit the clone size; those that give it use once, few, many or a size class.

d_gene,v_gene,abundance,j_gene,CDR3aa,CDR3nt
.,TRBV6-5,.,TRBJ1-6,CASSYGGYNSPLHF,TGTGCCAGCAGTTATGGAGGGTATAATTCACCCCTCCACTTT
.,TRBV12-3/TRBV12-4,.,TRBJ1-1,CASREEDEAFF,TGTGCCAGCCGGGAAGAAGATGAAGCTTTCTTT
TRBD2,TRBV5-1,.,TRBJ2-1,CASSFSGGNEQFF,TGCGCCAGCAGCTTTAGCGGGGGCAATGAGCAGTTCTTC
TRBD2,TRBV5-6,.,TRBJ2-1,CASSHGTRDYNEQFF,TGTGCCAGCAGCCACGGGACTAGGGATTACAATGAGCAGTTCTTC
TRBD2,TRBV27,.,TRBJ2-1,CASSPRLAGSSYNEQFF,TGTGCCAGCAGTCCCCGACTAGCGGGAAGCTCCTACAATGAGCAGTTCTTC
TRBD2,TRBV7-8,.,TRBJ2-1,CASSTLTSGSDNEQFF,TGTGCCAGCAGTACCCTAACTAGCGGGAGTGACAATGAGCAGTTCTTC
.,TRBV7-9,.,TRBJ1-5,CASSPGTLNQPQHF,TGTGCCAGTTCTCCCGGGACACTTAATCAGCCCCAGCATTTT
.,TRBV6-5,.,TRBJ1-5,CASSRSLGQPQHF,TGTGCCAGCAGTAGGTCCCTCGGGCAGCCCCAGCATTTT
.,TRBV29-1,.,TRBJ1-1,CSARDTPNTEAFF,TGCAGCGCACGGGACACCCCGAACACTGAAGCTTTCTTT
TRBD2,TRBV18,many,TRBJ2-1,CASSPEGRDNEQFF,TGTGCCAGCTCACCCGAAGGGAGGGACAATGAGCAGTTCTTC
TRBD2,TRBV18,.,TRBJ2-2,CASSPTTSGSGGELFF,TGTGCCAGCTCACCTACGACTAGCGGGAGTGGAGGGGAGCTGTTTTTT
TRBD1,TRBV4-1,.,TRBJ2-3,CASSQITGGALDTQYF,TGCGCCAGCAGCCAAATTACAGGGGGTGCGTTAGATACGCAGTATTTT
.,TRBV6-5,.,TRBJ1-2,CASSLGGDYGYTF,TGTGCCAGCAGCCTGGGGGGGGACTATGGCTACACCTTC
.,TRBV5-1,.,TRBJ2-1,CASSPWGELVSNEQFF,TGCGCCAGCAGCCCCTGGGGGGAACTAGTTTCCAATGAGCAGTTCTTC
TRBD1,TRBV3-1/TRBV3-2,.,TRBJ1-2,CASSPTGINYGYTF,TGTGCCAGCAGCCCGACAGGGATTAACTATGGCTACACCTTC
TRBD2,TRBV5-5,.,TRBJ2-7,CASSLYGSGSSYEQYF,TGTGCCAGCAGCTTGTATGGTAGCGGGAGCTCCTACGAGCAGTACTTC
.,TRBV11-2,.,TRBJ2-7,CASSLGPGRGLEQYF,TGTGCCAGCAGCTTGGGGCCCGGGCGCGGTCTCGAGCAGTACTTC
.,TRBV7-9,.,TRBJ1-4,CASSLARFEKLFF,TGTGCCAGCAGCTTAGCCAGGTTCGAAAAACTGTTTTTT
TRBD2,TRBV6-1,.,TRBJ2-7,CASSEGAGVTYEQYF,TGTGCCAGCAGTGAAGGAGCGGGGGTAACCTACGAGCAGTACTTC
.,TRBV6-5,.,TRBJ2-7,CASNAAASYEQYF,TGTGCCAGCAATGCGGCGGCTTCCTACGAGCAGTACTTC
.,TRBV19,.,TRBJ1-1,CASSIDLRRQVPEAFF,TGTGCCAGTAGTATAGATCTCAGGAGACAGGTCCCTGAAGCTTTCTTT
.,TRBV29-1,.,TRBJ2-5,CSVVTSQETQYF,TGCAGCGTTGTGACAAGCCAAGAGACCCAGTACTTC
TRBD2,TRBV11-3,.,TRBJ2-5,CASSLGGGAGETQYF,TGTGCCAGCAGCTTAGGCGGGGGGGCCGGAGAGACCCAGTACTTC
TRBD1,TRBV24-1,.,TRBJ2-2,CATRSLQGTGELFF,TGTGCCACCAGGAGCCTACAGGGGACCGGGGAGCTGTTTTTT
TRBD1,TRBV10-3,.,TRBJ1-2,CAISEGQGSAYGYTF,TGTGCCATCAGTGAGGGACAGGGGTCCGCCTATGGCTACACCTTC
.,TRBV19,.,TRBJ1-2,CASRITGTLTLSNYGYTF,TGTGCCAGTAGGATTACCGGGACACTAACACTTAGTAACTATGGCTACACCTTC
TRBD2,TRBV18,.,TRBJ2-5,CASSPSGSTPQETQYF,TGTGCCAGCTCACCAAGCGGGAGTACACCTCAAGAGACCCAGTACTTC